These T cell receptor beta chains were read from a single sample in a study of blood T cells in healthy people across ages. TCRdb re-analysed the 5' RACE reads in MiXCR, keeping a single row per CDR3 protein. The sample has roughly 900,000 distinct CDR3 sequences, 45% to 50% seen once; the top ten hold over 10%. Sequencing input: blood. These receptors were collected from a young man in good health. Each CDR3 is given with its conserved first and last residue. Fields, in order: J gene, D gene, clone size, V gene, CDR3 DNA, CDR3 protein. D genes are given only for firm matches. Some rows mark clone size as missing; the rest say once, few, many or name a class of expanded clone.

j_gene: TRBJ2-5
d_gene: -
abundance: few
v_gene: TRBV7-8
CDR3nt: TGTGCCAGCAGCTTAGATGGGGTTCGGGAGACCCAGTACTTC
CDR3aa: CASSLDGVRETQYF

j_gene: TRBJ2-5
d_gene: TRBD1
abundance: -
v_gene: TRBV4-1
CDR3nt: TGCGCCAGCAGCCCCGGGACAGGGACTGGAGATGAGCAGTACTTC
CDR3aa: CASSPGTGTGDEQYF

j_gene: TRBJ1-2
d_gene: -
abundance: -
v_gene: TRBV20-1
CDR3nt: TGCAGTGCTACCCCTGTCGGTTATGGCTACACCTTC
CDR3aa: CSATPVGYGYTF

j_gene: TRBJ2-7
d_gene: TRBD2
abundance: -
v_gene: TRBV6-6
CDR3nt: TGTGCCAGCAGAGACGCTAGCGGGCAAGCCTACGAGCAGTACTTC
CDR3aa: CASRDASGQAYEQYF

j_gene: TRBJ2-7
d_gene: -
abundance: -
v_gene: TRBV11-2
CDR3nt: TGTGCCAGCAGCTTAGGAAAAGACGAGCAGTACTTC
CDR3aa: CASSLGKDEQYF

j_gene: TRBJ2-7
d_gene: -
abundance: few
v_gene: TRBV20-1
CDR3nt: TGCAGTGCTAGAGGGAGGGCGGGGTACGAGCAGTACTTC
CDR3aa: CSARGRAGYEQYF

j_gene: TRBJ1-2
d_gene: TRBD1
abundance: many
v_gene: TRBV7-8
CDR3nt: TGTGCCAGCAGCTCTAGGACAGGGGAGGCCTATGGCTACACCTTC
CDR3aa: CASSSRTGEAYGYTF

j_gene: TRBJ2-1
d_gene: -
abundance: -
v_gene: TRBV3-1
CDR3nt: TGTGCCAGCAGCCAAGATCTTGGTGGGGGCTCCTACAATGAGCAGTTCTTC
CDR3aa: CASSQDLGGGSYNEQFF

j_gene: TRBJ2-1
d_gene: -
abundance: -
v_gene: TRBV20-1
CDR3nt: TGCAGTGCTAGCGGGGTCGCCTCCTACAATGAGCAGTTCTTC
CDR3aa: CSASGVASYNEQFF

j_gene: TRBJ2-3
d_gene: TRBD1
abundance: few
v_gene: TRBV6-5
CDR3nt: TGTGCCAGCAGTTTACAGGGGGTAGGAGGCACAGATACGCAGTATTTT
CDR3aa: CASSLQGVGGTDTQYF

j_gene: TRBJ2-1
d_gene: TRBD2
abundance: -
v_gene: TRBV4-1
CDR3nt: TGCGCCAGCAGCCAAGACGGGGGGGCACGGTACAATGAGCAGTTCTTC
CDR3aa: CASSQDGGARYNEQFF

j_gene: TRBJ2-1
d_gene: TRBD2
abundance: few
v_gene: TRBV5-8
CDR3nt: TGTGCCAGTAGACGAGGACTGATGGGGGGGGATCAGGAGTTCTTC
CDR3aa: CASRRGLMGGDQEFF

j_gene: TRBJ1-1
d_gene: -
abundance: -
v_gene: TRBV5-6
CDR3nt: TGTGCCAGCAGCAAACCGGGACTCATGAACACTGAAGCTTTCTTT
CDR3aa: CASSKPGLMNTEAFF

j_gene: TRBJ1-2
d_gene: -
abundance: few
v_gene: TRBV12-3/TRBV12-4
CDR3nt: TGTGCCAGCAGTTCGGACGGCTATGGCTACACCTTC
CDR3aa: CASSSDGYGYTF

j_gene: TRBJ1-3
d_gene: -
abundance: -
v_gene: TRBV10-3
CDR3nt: TGTGCCATCAGTGATGGGGGAGTCTCTGGAAACACCATATATTTT
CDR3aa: CAISDGGVSGNTIYF

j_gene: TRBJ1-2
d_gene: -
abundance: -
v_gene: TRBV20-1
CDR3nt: TGCAGTGCTAGTGGTTGGTGGGATGGCTACACCTTC
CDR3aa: CSASGWWDGYTF

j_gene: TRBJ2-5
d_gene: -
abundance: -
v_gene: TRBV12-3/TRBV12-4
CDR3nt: TGTGCCAGCAGTTTCCTTACAGAGCAAGAGACCCAGTACTTC
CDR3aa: CASSFLTEQETQYF

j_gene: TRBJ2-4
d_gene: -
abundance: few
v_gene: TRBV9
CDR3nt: TGTGCCAGCAGCGTCGACCTAGCCAAAAACATTCAGTACTTC
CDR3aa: CASSVDLAKNIQYF

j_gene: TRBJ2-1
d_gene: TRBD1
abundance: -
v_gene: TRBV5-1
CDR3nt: TGCGCCAGCCGCTTGGCACAGGGGGCCTACAATGAGCAGTTCTTC
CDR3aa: CASRLAQGAYNEQFF

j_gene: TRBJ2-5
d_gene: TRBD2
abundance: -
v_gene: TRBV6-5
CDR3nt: TGTGCCAGCAGTCGAAGGGGAGGGCAAGAGACCCAGTACTTC
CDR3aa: CASSRRGGQETQYF

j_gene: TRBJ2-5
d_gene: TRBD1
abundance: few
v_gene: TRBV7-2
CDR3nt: TGTGCCAGCAGCTTACGGACAGGGGAAGGGACCCAGTACTTC
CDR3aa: CASSLRTGEGTQYF

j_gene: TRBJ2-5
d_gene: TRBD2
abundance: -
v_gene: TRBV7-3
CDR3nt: TGTGCCAGCAGCCCCGGACTAGCGGGGACAGAGACCCAGTACTTC
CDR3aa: CASSPGLAGTETQYF

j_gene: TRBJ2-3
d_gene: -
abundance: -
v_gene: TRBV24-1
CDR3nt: TGTGCCACCAGTGCAGGGTGGGAAACAGATACGCAGTATTTT
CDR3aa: CATSAGWETDTQYF

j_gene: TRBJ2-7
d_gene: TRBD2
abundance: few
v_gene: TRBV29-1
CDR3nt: TGCAGCGTTGTTAGCGGGGCCTACGAGCAGTACTTC
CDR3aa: CSVVSGAYEQYF

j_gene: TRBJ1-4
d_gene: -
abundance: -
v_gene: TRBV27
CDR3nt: TGTGCCAGCAGTTTCGGGAGACAGGCGCAGGCTAATGAAAAACTGTTTTTT
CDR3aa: CASSFGRQAQANEKLFF

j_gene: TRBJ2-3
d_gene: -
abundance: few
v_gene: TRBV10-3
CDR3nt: TGTGCCATCATTGACGGGAGCACAGATACGCAGTATTTT
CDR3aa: CAIIDGSTDTQYF

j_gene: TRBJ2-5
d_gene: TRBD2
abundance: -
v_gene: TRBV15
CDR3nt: TGTGCCACCAGCACCCTCGGCGGGCTAGCGGGGGGAGCGACCCAGTACTTC
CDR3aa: CATSTLGGLAGGATQYF

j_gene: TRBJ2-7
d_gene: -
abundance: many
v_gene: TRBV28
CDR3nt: TGTGCCAGCAGCTTAGGCGGGTACGAGCAGTACTTC
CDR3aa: CASSLGGYEQYF

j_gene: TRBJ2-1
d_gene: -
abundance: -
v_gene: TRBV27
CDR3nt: TGTGCCGGCAGTTTAGGGGGGAGCTCCTACAATGAGCAGTTCTTC
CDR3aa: CAGSLGGSSYNEQFF

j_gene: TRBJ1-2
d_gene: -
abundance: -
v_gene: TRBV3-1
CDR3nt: TGTGCCAGCAGCCAAGAGCCAGGGCTCTTCTATGGCTACACCTTC
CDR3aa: CASSQEPGLFYGYTF

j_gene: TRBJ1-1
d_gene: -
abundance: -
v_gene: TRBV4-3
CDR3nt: TGCGCCAGCAGCCAAGAATGGGGAGGCACTGAAGCTTTCTTT
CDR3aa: CASSQEWGGTEAFF

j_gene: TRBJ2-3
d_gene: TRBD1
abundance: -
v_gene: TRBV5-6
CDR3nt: TGTGCCAGCAGCCAAGACCGACAGGGCTACACAGATACGCAGTATTTT
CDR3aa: CASSQDRQGYTDTQYF

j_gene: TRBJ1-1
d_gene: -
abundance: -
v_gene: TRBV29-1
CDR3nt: TGCAGCGTTGACGGGGATTTGGGCACTGAAGCTTTCTTT
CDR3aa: CSVDGDLGTEAFF

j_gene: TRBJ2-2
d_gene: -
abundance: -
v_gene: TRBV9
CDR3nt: TGTGCCAGCAGCCTATGGACCGCCGGGGAGCTGTTTTTT
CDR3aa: CASSLWTAGELFF

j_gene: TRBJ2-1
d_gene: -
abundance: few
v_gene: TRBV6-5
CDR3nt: TGTGCCAGCACCTACGGAGGGGGGGGGTCCTCCAATGAGCAGTTCTTC
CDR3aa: CASTYGGGGSSNEQFF

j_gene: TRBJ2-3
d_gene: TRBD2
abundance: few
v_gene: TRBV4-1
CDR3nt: TGCGCCAGCCGCCCCGCATCGACTAGCGCGGTCACAGATACGCAGTATTTT
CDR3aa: CASRPASTSAVTDTQYF

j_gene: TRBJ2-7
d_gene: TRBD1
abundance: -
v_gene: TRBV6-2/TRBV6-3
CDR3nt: TGTGCCAGCAGACCACCTACGGGACAGGGGTCCTACGAGCAGTACTTC
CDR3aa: CASRPPTGQGSYEQYF

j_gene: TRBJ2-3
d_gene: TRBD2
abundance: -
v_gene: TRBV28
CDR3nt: TGTGCCAGCAGTTTAGCGGGGGGCAAAGATACGCAGTATTTT
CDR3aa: CASSLAGGKDTQYF

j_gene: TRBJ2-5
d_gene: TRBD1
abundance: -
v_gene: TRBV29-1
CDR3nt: TGCAGCGGGGACAGAGGAGATGAGCAGTACTTC
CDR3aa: CSGDRGDEQYF

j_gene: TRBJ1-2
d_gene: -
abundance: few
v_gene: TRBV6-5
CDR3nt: TGTGCCAGCAGTTATTCATCTGGGGGCCTAATTATGGGCTACACCTTC
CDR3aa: CASSYSSGGLIMGYTF

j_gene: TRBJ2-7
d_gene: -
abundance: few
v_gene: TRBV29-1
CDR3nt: TGCAGCGTTGTGACTCCGGGAACCTACGAGCAGTACTTC
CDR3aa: CSVVTPGTYEQYF

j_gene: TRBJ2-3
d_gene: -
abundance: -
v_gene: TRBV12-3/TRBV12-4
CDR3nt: TGTGCCAGCAGTCCCGCGGGACAGTTCACAGATACGCAGTATTTT
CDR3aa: CASSPAGQFTDTQYF

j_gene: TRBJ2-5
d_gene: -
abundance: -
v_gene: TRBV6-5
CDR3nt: TGTGCCAGCAGTTACTCGGGGCGGGAGACCCAGTACTTC
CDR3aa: CASSYSGRETQYF

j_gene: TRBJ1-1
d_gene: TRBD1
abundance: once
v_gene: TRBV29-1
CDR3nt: TGCAGCGGTACCGGGACAGGTACTATGAACACTGAAGCTTTCTTT
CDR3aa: CSGTGTGTMNTEAFF

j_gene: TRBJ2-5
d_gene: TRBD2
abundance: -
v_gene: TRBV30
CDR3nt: TGTGCCTGGAGGCTAGCGGGGGGCAATGAGCAGTACTTC
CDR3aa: CAWRLAGGNEQYF

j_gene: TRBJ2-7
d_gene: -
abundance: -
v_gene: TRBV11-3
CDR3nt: TGTGCCAGCAGCCCAGGACCAATATTTTCCTACGAGCAGTACTTC
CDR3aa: CASSPGPIFSYEQYF

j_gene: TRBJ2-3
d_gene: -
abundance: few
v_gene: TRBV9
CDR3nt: TGTGCCAGCAGCGCAGCCGAGGGTAGCTTATTGGATACGCAGTATTTT
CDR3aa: CASSAAEGSLLDTQYF

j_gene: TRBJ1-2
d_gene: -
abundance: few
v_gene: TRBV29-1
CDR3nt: TGCAGCGTTGAGGGCATCGGCGCTAACTATGGCTACACCTTC
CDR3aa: CSVEGIGANYGYTF

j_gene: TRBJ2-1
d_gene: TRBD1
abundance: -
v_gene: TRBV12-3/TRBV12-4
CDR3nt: TGTGCCAGCAGCTTTACCCGGGACAGGGGAGCGGACATCGAGCAGTTCTTC
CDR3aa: CASSFTRDRGADIEQFF

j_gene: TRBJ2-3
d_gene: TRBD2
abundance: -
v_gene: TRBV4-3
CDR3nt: TGCGCCAGCAGCCAAGACCGGACTAGCGGGGGGCAGCAGTATTTT
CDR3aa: CASSQDRTSGGQQYF

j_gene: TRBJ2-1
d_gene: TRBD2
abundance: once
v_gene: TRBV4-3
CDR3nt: TGCGCCAGCAGCCACCTTAGCGGGGGGGCCCACAATGAGCAGTTCTTC
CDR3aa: CASSHLSGGAHNEQFF